These 2 T cell receptor beta chains share one sample of origin, sequenced in a study of blood T cells in healthy people across ages. PCR was performed a second time for about 7 to 12 cycles using a sample-barcoded 5' primer and a J-beta primer mix. TCRdb used MiXCR to reprocess the 5' RACE reads, holding one entry per CDR3 protein. Of hundreds of thousands of distinct CDR3 sequences in the sample, 36% are singletons; the top ten hold over 10%. The sequencing sample was made of blood. The receptors here all came from a man younger than 30 in good health.

J is TRBJ1-3 and V is TRBV7-8; TRBD1 might be the D (5 bases). Germline CDR1 SGHVS, CDR2 FQNEAQ. Between the trimmed V and J ends, which lost 0 bases and 1 base, there was a span of 10 bases. CDR3 length: 16 amino acids. This chain's CDR3 is CASSLATTGSGNTIYF. CDR3 DNA sequence: TGTGCCAGCAGCTTAGCGACAACAGGATCTGGAAACACCATATATTTT.

This clonotype was seen only a few times. V gene TRBV20-1 combines with J gene TRBJ1-4; 7 bases line up with TRBD1. V lost 0 bases, J lost 6 bases, and 13 bases stayed unmatched. The CDR3 totals 17 residues. Germline assignment: CDR1 DFQATT and CDR2 SNEGSKA (reference sequence). Here the CDR3 reads CSARDWQRQGEDEKLFF. CDR3 DNA sequence: TGCAGTGCTAGAGATTGGCAGCGGCAGGGGGAAGATGAAAAACTGTTTTTT.